This T cell receptor (beta chain) comes out of a study of T cells in Graves' hyperthyroidism and ophthalmopathy. The overall study: Peripheral blood specimens were obtained at initial diagnosis, prior to any treatment.

Authors of the study amplified TCR beta CDR3 regions from RNA transcripts. Researchers ran a first-round RT-PCR on the TCR CDR3 using the HTBI primer set. TCRdb independently ran MiXCR on the multiplex PCR reads; one entry per CDR3 protein. Of about 600,000 distinct CDR3 sequences in the sample, roughly 16% were seen once. This clonotype was observed a handful of times. The CDR3 is made up of 17 amino acids. Germline values: CDR1 MNHNS, CDR2 SASEGT. Germline trimming cut 7 bases from V and 0 bases from J; bases unmatched to any gene: 9. This clonotype originated in a woman in her thirties or forties with Graves' ophthalmopathy. The V and J genes are TRBV6-1 and TRBJ2-2; TRBD2 aligns across 9 bases. The sequencing sample was made of blood. CDR3 loop: CASINRVAGANTGELFF. The CDR3 DNA is TGTGCCAGCATCAATAGGGTAGCGGGAGCGAACACCGGGGAGCTGTTTTTT.